This T cell receptor beta chain is drawn from a study of cytomegalovirus exposure and HLA in healthy donors (dated by TCRdb to 2016 to 2017). Notes on the research overall: An earlier analysis of several hundred of the donors reported approximately 280 Gb of sequence data and 90 million to 120 million unique TCR beta sequences obtained from 180 million or so T cells. Across about 380 genotyped donors of the cohort, an average of approximately 200,000 unique TCR beta nucleotide sequences per donor were sequenced, and roughly 20% of those sequences were non-productive. HLA typing included class I and class II loci at four-digit resolution. In addition to the first cohort of 650 to 750 subjects, a separate validation cohort of 120 different subjects was used. A later genetic analysis used genome-wide SNP genotypes for 398 of the 666 donors, treating that subset as a discovery cohort. To predict cytomegalovirus infection status, the study combined high-throughput TCR immunosequencing, statistical association of individual TCRs with disease status, and machine learning. Typing coverage differed by locus: A, B, C, DRB1 and DQB1 were typed in about 629-630 donors, DQA1 in 522, DPA1 in around 600, and DPB1 in just under 480. Using immunosequencing, the study profiled T cell repertoires from about 610 subjects and related those repertoires to cytomegalovirus serostatus. An early release covering roughly 600 HLA-typed donors comprised approximately 300 gigabases of sequencing data and approximately 80 million unique TCR sequences. In the later analysis, no new phenotypic data were used to find candidate immune exposures; instead, reliance was placed on TCR beta sequences and their occurrence across donors. In a later analysis, previously published TCR beta repertoires from 666 donors were re-analyzed and high-resolution HLA genotyping was added so that TCR occurrence patterns could be studied. The study was designed to test whether signatures of past pathogen exposure could be identified by cataloging public T cell receptors. All discovery cohort repertoires had been generated using a single sequencing platform. Donor age, sex, ethnicity and CMV serostatus were collected together with the repertoire data. Roughly 5 DR-DQ haplotypes were handled as single units for association and clustering, since linkage in the cohort was strong. Of the roughly 400 genotyped donors, approximately 80% fell in the genetic ancestry cluster associated with self-reported Caucasian donors. To decide whether each TCR beta V gene segment behaved as functional or pseudogenic, an earlier analysis of some 540 of the donors relied on high-throughput TCR beta sequencing.

About this clone itself: This receptor's antigen is unknown.

CDR1 and CDR2, looked up from the germline V gene, are MGHRA and YSYEKL. Inclusive of the bounding cysteine and phenylalanine, the CDR3 is 14 residues long. The kept DNA is CDR3 alone, 42 bases in frame from the first base. V is reduced by 0 bases and J by 7 bases, leaving a spacing of 10 bases between them. The cohort consisted of some 730 healthy bone marrow donors. Cohort members were all nominally healthy when sampled, although unrecorded immune exposures were likely present. The donor tested CMV seronegative and was one of the 352 seronegative cohort members. A peripheral blood sample was provided by each donor, and peripheral blood mononuclear cells were used for TCR beta sequencing. The Qiagen DNeasy Blood Extraction Kit was used to extract genomic DNA from the blood cell samples. The paper's findings and limits, for the study overall: Strong co-occurrence of HLA alleles, especially DR and DQ, made assigning TCR associations to individual alleles difficult. For the cohort, immune exposure information was limited to CMV serostatus. The 87-base-pair reads could not distinguish some IMGT-functional V segments, including TRBV6-2 and TRBV6-3, so those segments were excluded. Because HLA typing was missing for some donors at each locus, association tests included only the typed subset. Because counts were too low, seventeen rarely observed V segments, including chromosome 9 orphons, were left out of the earlier analysis of 587 of the donors. In vitro tests confirmed that three of the cytomegalovirus-associated TCR beta chains recognize cytomegalovirus antigens. Most TCR sequences were seen in very few donors, while some public TCRs were found in many individuals. The cohort was sequenced for TCR beta chains only, and without alpha or paired-chain data the features that could be detected were limited. In an earlier analysis of 500 to 650 of the donors, most TCR beta V segments appeared in productive rearrangements about 87% or about 30% of the time, broadly matching IMGT annotations. According to a later analysis, parvovirus B19, influenza, CMV and Epstein-Barr virus appeared linked to several top co-occurrence clusters. In the study, around 160 TCR beta chains were listed as associated with cytomegalovirus. V-gene and J-gene trimming of TCR beta chains was associated with a missense DCLRE1C variant in a later genetic analysis, and the association was replicated in an independent cohort. At a false discovery rate of 0.05, a later analysis linked some 17,000 TCR beta sequences to specific HLA alleles. The classifier was reported to diagnose cytomegalovirus status with high specificity and sensitivity in both the original and validation cohorts. A further reported finding was that TCR beta sequences accurately predicted the HLA-A and HLA-B alleles for most subjects in the first cohort. A later genetic analysis reported fewer N-insertions in productive TCRs among donors in an Asian-associated ancestry cluster than the roughly 620-donor mean. In a later analysis, HLA-associated TCR beta chains were found to be more clonally expanded and to have lower generation probabilities than equally common non-associated chains. The presence/absence analyses assumed that sequencing depth was roughly uniform across donors, and that assumption may not be true. It was suggested by the authors that the approach could potentially be generalized to other disease states and immunological phenotypes. A group of highly shared sequence variants was considered likely to be a technical artifact of the sequencing pipeline. In a later analysis, most CMV-associated TCR beta chains were found to appear HLA-restricted, with HLA associations seemingly driven largely by CMV exposure. Correlated functional status among segregating V segments might be attributable to linkage disequilibrium, but an unknown experimental factor could not be ruled out. In a later analysis, TCR association rates were found to vary across HLA loci, with the most associated TCRs seen for DRB1 alleles and the fewest for HLA-C alleles.

The library came from the immunoSEQ multiplex PCR assay. For the multiplex PCR, a mixture combining 60 forward primers for TCR Vbeta segments and 13 reverse primers for TCR Jbeta segments was used. The CDR3 region of rearranged TCR beta genes was amplified from genomic DNA by a multiplex PCR assay. The amplified TCR beta libraries were sequenced on the Illumina HiSeq System as 87-base-pair reads. In the source study's methods: A later analysis tallied around 87 million unique TCR beta chains across the approximately 670 repertoires, and approximately 11 million of those chains were shared by two or more donors. Raw reads were error-corrected and collapsed into unique sequences by a nearest-neighbor algorithm in which closely related sequences were merged to remove PCR and sequencing errors. V, D and J gene segments were assigned by aligning CDR3 sequences to IMGT reference sequences. For a sequence to be retained, a match of at least six nucleotides to both a V gene segment and a J gene segment was required. A rearrangement was called productive if the CDR3 had no stop codons and remained in frame with V and J, and every other rearrangement was called non-productive. Following IMGT convention, CDR3 was defined as the stretch from the second conserved V-encoded cysteine to the conserved J-encoded phenylalanine. The earlier analysis of 500 to 650 of the donors excluded any sequence lacking an unambiguous match to a single V gene segment. In an earlier analysis of a few hundred of the donors, V segments were called functional above 56.7% productive rearrangements and were called segregating when the between-donor standard deviation exceeded 5%. A statistical classification framework was developed to diagnose cytomegalovirus status using the catalog of TCR beta chain sequences. V and J gene assignment, in a later analysis, came from comparing TCR nucleotide sequences with IMGT/GENE-DB human TR gene sequences. A later analysis assigned CDR3 sequences and most-parsimonious VDJ recombination scenarios with the TCRdist pipeline. A later analysis defined each TCR beta chain by its CDR3 amino acid sequence plus V-gene family, and excluded reads lacking a unique V-gene family. A later analysis removed 450 to 600 highly shared, low-generation-probability nucleotide sequences to deal with suspected cross-contamination and a sequencing artifact. For each public chain, a later analysis derived a clonal expansion index from normalized ranks of inferred template counts within each repertoire. A later analysis computed generation probabilities with a VDJ recombination model fitted to out-of-frame rearrangements, and checked the results against IGoR. In a later analysis, TCR-TCR, TCR-HLA and TCR-CMV co-occurrence was scored with hypergeometric tests, and a repertoire-size bias correction was applied to TCR pairs. A later analysis estimated false discovery rates by permuting HLA or CMV assignments 20 times. In a later analysis, co-occurring TCRs were grouped with DBSCAN, and TCRdist sequence similarity was added when clustering was performed within HLA-allele-positive subsets. Co-occurrence clustering excluded repertoires with fewer than 30,000 or more than 120,000 public chains, plus five with anomalous nucleotide sharing. The immuneACCESS repertoire file appears here via TCRdb, limited to in-frame rearrangements. These files lack a portion of the clones; in checked studies, under half of the deficit traces to unresolved V genes, and the cause of the others is not known. That table furnishes V, J and clone size, whereas the DNA furnished D and trimming. The data table for this sample lists roughly 110,000 clones. The top ten clonotypes cover 3.5% to 4.5% of the sample.

The clonotype was recovered from a man aged 25-40 years in good health and CMV-seronegative. The sequencing input was PBMCs. This sequence uses TRBV4-1 and TRBJ2-1; the D gene assignment is ambiguous. For the CDR3, the sequence is CASSQESQTNEQFF. The nucleotide sequence reads as follows: TGCGCCAGCAGCCAAGAGTCACAGACAAATGAGCAGTTCTTC.